The 32 T cell receptor beta chains presented below share a single source sample, sequenced in a study of T-cell memory formation after mild COVID-19. TCRdb analysed the 5' RACE reads with MiXCR anew, one entry per CDR3 protein. The data show 580,000 or so distinct CDR3 sequences, roughly 17% seen once. The sample taken for sequencing was PBMCs or a T cell subset sorted from them (not recorded which). The receptor source for this set is an adult woman who had mild COVID-19 (a few samples of this study predate the infection). Cell type and time point are not known.

This sequence joins TRBV20-1 and TRBJ2-1; no reliable D call. The V gene lost 5 bases and the J gene lost 8 bases, with 13 bases spanning the gap. The CDR3 extends over 12 amino acids. From germline, CDR1 is DFQATT and CDR2 SNEGSKA (reference sequence). The CDR3 nucleotides read TGCAGTGCTCGCCCCACCTTGGATGAGCAGTTCTTC. Its protein product is CSARPTLDEQFF.

This clonotype was seen only a few times. This chain connects TRBV20-1 to TRBJ2-7, with D possibly TRBD2 on 5 matching bases. CDR1 and CDR2 (germline): DFQATT, SNEGSKA (reference sequence). Trimming removed 7 bases from V and 3 bases from J, with 16 bases in between. The CDR3 sequence is 13 residues long. This chain's CDR3 is CSVTARAHYEQYF. In DNA, the CDR3 is TGCAGTGTTACGGCGAGGGCCCACTACGAGCAGTACTTC.

This clonotype was picked up a small number of times. The chain joins TRBV25-1 to TRBJ2-7; 11 bases align to TRBD1. Germline CDR1 reads MGHDK; CDR2 reads SYGVNS. The CDR3 extends over 14 amino acids. The trim removed 6 bases at V and 7 bases at J, leaving 8 bases unmatched. CDR3 loop: CASRDRGLLREQYF. The CDR3 DNA reads as TGTGCCAGCAGGGACAGGGGGCTCCTACGAGAGCAGTACTTC.

The chain employs TRBV29-1 and TRBJ1-2; D remains unclear. The CDR3 consists of 12 residues. Trimming left V 4 bases short and J 2 bases short, with 8 bases between. CDR1 SQVTM and CDR2 ANQGSEA come from the germline V gene. The CDR3 coding sequence is TGCAGCGTTGTGGCAGGCAACTATGGCTACACCTTC. Translating it yields CSVVAGNYGYTF.

Notes on this clonotype: This CDR3 fails to terminate in the conserved phenylalanine or tryptophan, so it likely reflects a read error. The chain uses TRBV6-1 and TRBJ1-5; 8 bases are shared with TRBD1. The ends lost 6 bases at V and 7 bases at J; junction bases unmatched: 8. This CDR3 contains 14 residues. Germline CDR1 reads MNHNS; CDR2 reads SASEGT. CDR3: CASSPTGGRQPQHI. CDR3 nucleotides: TGTGCCAGCAGCCCTACAGGGGGTCGCCAGCCCCAGCATATT.

The genes are TRBV6-5 and TRBJ2-1; D remains ambiguous. The V and J ends lost 0 bases and 5 bases respectively, with 8 bases between them. The CDR3 covers 14 residues. Germline CDR1 reads MNHEY; CDR2 reads SVGAGI. The CDR3 nucleotides are TGTGCCAGCAGTTACTCGGGGAAGAACAATGAGCAGTTCTTC. Translation gives CASSYSGKNNEQFF.

This clonotype has only a few counts. The chain carries TRBV7-9 and TRBJ2-7; perhaps TRBD1 as D (5 bases). Trimming took off 5 bases at V and 1 base at J, with 9 bases between the two ends. This CDR3 spans 13 amino acids. Looked up from germline, CDR1 is SEHNR and CDR2 is FQNEAQ (reference sequence). The CDR3 nucleotides are TGTGCCAGCAGCACGGACACTTCCTACGAGCAGTACTTC. Protein: CASSTDTSYEQYF.

This clonotype was picked up a small number of times. The chain links TRBV5-1 to TRBJ2-1, with 14 bases that match TRBD2. CDR3 length: 18 amino acids. CDR1 is SGHRS, CDR2 YFSETQ, per germline. The V and J ends lost 4 bases and 7 bases, in that order; junction bases with no gene match: 13. This chain's CDR3 is CASSLRTSGRLIGNEQFF. In DNA, the CDR3 is TGCGCCAGCAGCCTACGGACTAGCGGGAGGCTAATAGGTAATGAGCAGTTCTTC. The full variable domain, rest sourced from reference TRBV5-1 and TRBJ2-1, is KAGVTQTPRYLIKTRGQQVTLSCSPISGHRSVSWYQQTPGQGLQFLFEYFSETQRNKGNFPGRFSGRQFSNSRSEMNVSTLELGDSALYLCASSLRTSGRLIGNEQFFGPGTRLTVL.

Regarding this clonotype: Likely a read error: the CDR3 ends without its conserved phenylalanine or tryptophan. It is unclear where the CDR3 begins or ends on the DNA, so no DNA is shown, and the CDR3 is as TCRdb lists it. This chain joins TRBV24-1 and TRBJ1-1. The CDR3 numbers 11 amino acids, ends counted. The germline V gene encodes CDR1 KGHDR and CDR2 SFDVKD. The CDR3 loop reads CATSDWPVLVS.

This clonotype showed up many times. The rearrangement joins TRBV7-3 to TRBJ2-5, with a possible D match to TRBD2 (6 bases). V lost 0 bases, J lost 5 bases, and 10 bases lay in between. This CDR3 comprises 14 residues. The V gene's germline CDR1 is SGHTA and CDR2 FQGTGA. The CDR3 reads CASSLTGAGETQYF. In nucleotides, the CDR3 is TGTGCCAGCAGCTTAACAGGGGCGGGGGAGACCCAGTACTTC.

This chain uses TRBV9 with TRBJ2-4; D possibly uses TRBD1 or TRBD2 (6 bases each). From germline, CDR1 is SGDLS and CDR2 YYNGEE. V dropped 0 bases and J dropped 8 bases, with 12 bases sitting between them. The CDR3 covers 14 residues. CDR3 DNA sequence: TGTGCCAGCAGCGTAGGGGGGGCCAGAGACATTCAGTACTTC. Amino acid sequence: CASSVGGARDIQYF.

The chain combines TRBV6-5 with TRBJ2-2; tentative D call: TRBD1 (5 bases). The germline V and J ends were trimmed by 1 base and 4 bases, with 10 bases remaining between them. In germline, CDR1 is MNHEY, CDR2 SVGAGI. This CDR3 spans 15 amino acids. CDR3 in amino acids: CASSYFGRGTGELFF. The CDR3 nucleotides are TGTGCCAGCAGTTACTTCGGAAGGGGCACCGGGGAGCTGTTTTTT.

In this sample, this clonotype turned up a few times. This chain connects TRBV4-1 to TRBJ2-7; 10 nucleotides line up with TRBD2. Germline V gene lookup returns CDR1 MGHRA and CDR2 YSYEKL. This CDR3 is 16 amino acids long. J was trimmed by 5 bases and V by 4 bases; bases with no gene match: 11. The CDR3: CASSRGLAVGAHEQYF. The CDR3 coding sequence is TGCGCCAGCAGCCGAGGACTAGCGGTAGGGGCACACGAGCAGTACTTC.

There are many counts of this clonotype. The V gene is TRBV4-1, the J gene TRBJ1-2; no firm D call. The V end was cut by 2 bases, the J end by 4 bases, with 8 bases between. This CDR3 has 13 amino acids. Germline V lookup: CDR1 MGHRA, CDR2 YSYEKL. CDR3 nucleotide sequence: TGCGCCAGCAGCCAAACTCCGGTCTATGGCTACACCTTC. Translation gives CASSQTPVYGYTF.

A few counts support this clonotype. The genes are TRBV6-1 and TRBJ1-1; D uncertain. The germline V gene encodes CDR1 MNHNS and CDR2 SASEGT. This CDR3 comprises 14 residues. V shed 3 bases and J shed 0 bases, with 8 bases lying between them. The CDR3 region is CASSEIGMNTEAFF. CDR3 in DNA: TGTGCCAGCAGTGAGATAGGGATGAACACTGAAGCTTTCTTT.

This clonotype was counted only a few times. The chain uses TRBV19 and TRBJ1-2; 8 positions match TRBD1. The CDR3 is 16 residues long. V shed 4 bases and J 4 bases; nucleotides not matched to a gene: 11. Germline V gene lookup returns CDR1 LNHDA and CDR2 SQIVND (reference sequence). CDR3 DNA sequence: TGTGCCAGTAGTACTCTGAGGACAGGGAGGGCCTATGGCTACACCTTC. This sequence encodes CASSTLRTGRAYGYTF.

The chain has TRBV4-2 and TRBJ2-1; no reliable D call. Germline V gene lookup returns CDR1 LGHNA and CDR2 YNFKEQ. Between the trimmed V and J ends, which lost 4 bases and 7 bases, there was a span of 14 bases. This CDR3 has 14 residues. CDR3 sequence: CASSPNRRVNEQFF. For the CDR3, the DNA is TGTGCCAGCAGCCCGAATCGAAGAGTAAATGAGCAGTTCTTC.

This chain links TRBV7-9 with TRBJ1-1; no reliable D call. The CDR3 spans 13 residues. Germline CDR1 reads SEHNR; CDR2 reads FQNEAQ (reference sequence). The V and J ends lost 3 bases and 4 bases respectively, with 9 bases between them. The CDR3 DNA follows: TGTGCCAGCAGCTTCCCGGTTGGCACTGAAGCTTTCTTT. The encoded protein is CASSFPVGTEAFF. Based on the CDR3 plus reference TRBV7-9 and TRBJ1-1, the full variable domain is DTGVSQNPRHKITKRGQNVTFRCDPISEHNRLYWYRQTLGQGPEFLTYFQNEAQLEKSRLLSDRFSAERPKGSFSTLEIQRTEQGDSAMYLCASSFPVGTEAFFGQGTRLTVV.

The rearrangement joins TRBV11-2 to TRBJ2-3; 9 nucleotides match TRBD1. The germline V gene encodes CDR1 SGHAT and CDR2 FQNNGV. The trim removed 2 bases at V and 2 bases at J, leaving 11 bases unmatched. The CDR3 has 18 residues. The CDR3 protein is CASSLYPRTGGNTDTQYF. In DNA, the CDR3 is TGTGCCAGCAGCTTATACCCTCGAACAGGGGGCAACACAGATACGCAGTATTTT.

There are many counts of this clonotype. The chain joins TRBV11-1 to TRBJ2-1, with D perhaps TRBD2 (5 bases). The CDR3 is 15 residues long. V was cut by 4 bases and J by 3 bases, with 13 bases left in between. CDR1 is SGHAT, CDR2 FQDESV, per germline (reference sequence). CDR3 DNA: TGTGCCAGCAGCTCCTCTTGGACTTTCTACAATGAGCAGTTCTTC. Translating gives CASSSSWTFYNEQFF.

This clonotype was detected many times. The rearrangement links TRBV29-1 to TRBJ2-5; TRBD1 aligns across 7 bases. V lost 7 bases and J lost 5; bases outside the gene matches: 4. There are 11 residues in the CDR3. Germline V lookup: CDR1 SQVTM, CDR2 ANQGSEA. The CDR3 here is CSARGTETQYF. The CDR3 nucleotides are TGCAGCGCCAGGGGGACGGAGACCCAGTACTTC.

The chain recombines TRBV5-1 with TRBJ2-3, with D perhaps matching TRBD1 (6 bases). There are 14 residues in the CDR3. Trimming shortened V by 4 bases and J by 4 bases, and 13 bases separated the two germline ends. The germline V gene encodes CDR1 SGHRS and CDR2 YFSETQ. The CDR3: CASSPRTVADTQYF. The CDR3 nucleotides read TGCGCCAGCAGCCCCCGGACAGTGGCAGATACGCAGTATTTT.

This chain connects TRBV7-2 to TRBJ2-3; possibly TRBD2 for D (6 bases). The length of the CDR3 is 16 residues. The ends were cut back, 2 bases at V and 0 bases at J, with 12 bases in the middle. Germline CDR1 reads SGHTA; CDR2 reads FQGNSA. The CDR3 DNA follows: TGTGCCAGCAGCTTACCGGGACTCGCTAGCACAGATACGCAGTATTTT. Residues: CASSLPGLASTDTQYF. Full variable domain (outside the CDR3, taken from reference TRBV7-2 and TRBJ2-3): GAGVSQSPSNKVTEKGKDVELRCDPISGHTALYWYRQSLGQGLEFLIYFQGNSAPDKSGLPSDRFSAERTGGSVSTLTIQRTQQEDSAVYLCASSLPGLASTDTQYFGPGTRLTVL.

The chain is built from TRBV7-9 and TRBJ1-2, with 11 bases lining up with TRBD1. Germline CDR1 and CDR2: SEHNR and FQNEAQ (reference sequence). CDR3 length equals 14 residues. V lost 5 bases, J lost 7 bases, and 6 bases stayed unmatched. The CDR3 bases are TGTGCCAGCAGCGCCGGACAGGGGGCGCTTGGCTACACCTTC. The encoded protein is CASSAGQGALGYTF.

This clonotype was observed a few times. The rearrangement joins TRBV7-2 to TRBJ2-3, with 7 positions matching TRBD1. The V gene end was trimmed by 5 bases and the J gene end by 4 bases; junction bases not matched to a gene: 3. CDR1 SGHTA and CDR2 FQGNSA come from the germline V gene. The CDR3 has 13 residues. The CDR3 sequence is CASSPQGSDTQYF. The DNA of the CDR3 is TGTGCCAGCAGCCCACAGGGGTCAGATACGCAGTATTTT.

Here the CDR3 reads CASSSQTGGPYEQYF. The CDR3 DNA sequence: TGTGCCAGCAGTTCCCAAACAGGGGGTCCCTACGAGCAGTACTTC. V gene TRBV12-3 or TRBV12-4 combines with J gene TRBJ2-7; 8 nucleotides align to TRBD1. CDR3 size: 15 residues. Germline trimming cut 4 bases from V and 2 bases from J; bases unmatched to any gene: 7.

This clonotype has only a few counts. The chain couples TRBV5-1 to TRBJ2-5; TRBD2 might be the D (5 bases). The CDR3 is 15 amino acids. The germline V gene encodes CDR1 SGHRS and CDR2 YFSETQ. Between the trimmed V and J ends, which lost 4 bases and 0 bases, there was a span of 13 bases. In DNA form, the CDR3 reads TGCGCCAGCAGCCTCGACTATCCGTACCAAGAGACCCAGTACTTC. Amino acids: CASSLDYPYQETQYF.

The chain links TRBV12-3 or TRBV12-4 to TRBJ2-5; 10 bases are shared with TRBD1. This CDR3 is 17 amino acids long. Germline trimming cut 5 bases from V and 5 bases from J; bases unmatched to any gene: 14. CDR3 sequence reads: CASSPGQGGPLGETQYF. In DNA form, the CDR3 reads TGTGCCAGCAGTCCTGGACAGGGGGGACCCCTGGGGGAGACCCAGTACTTC.

V is TRBV21-1 and J is TRBJ2-1; the D call TRBD2 from the table was never checked on the DNA. TRBV21-1 is an annotated pseudogene. The CDR3 runs to 17 residues. DNA of the CDR3: TGTGCCAGCAGCTCCAAGGAGGAGCGGGAGTACTACAATGAGCAGTTCTTC. This codes for CASSSKEEREYYNEQFF.

The CDR3 bases are TGTGCCACCTATGGGGGAAAGGGGAGCTATGGCTACACCTTC. This gives the protein CATYGGKGSYGYTF. V gene TRBV10-3 combines with J gene TRBJ1-2, with a tentative D call TRBD1 (5 bases). From germline, CDR1 is ENHRY and CDR2 SYGVKD. CDR3 length: 14 amino acids. The V end lost 10 bases, the J end lost 4 bases, and 19 bases lay between the germline ends.

This clonotype appeared a few times. This sequence joins TRBV7-2 and TRBJ2-3; TRBD2 aligns across 12 bases. The J segment lost 4 bases and the V segment lost 5 bases, leaving 7 bases of the junction unmatched. CDR1 and CDR2 from the germline V gene are SGHTA and FQGNSA. The CDR3 spans 16 residues. This CDR3 is CASSLLLAGGPDTQYF. CDR3 DNA sequence: TGTGCCAGCAGCCTACTACTAGCGGGAGGTCCAGATACGCAGTATTTT.

This clonotype was seen a few times. The genes are TRBV5-1 and TRBJ2-7; tentatively, D is TRBD2 (5 bases). V was shortened by 4 bases and J by 1 base, with 15 bases between the two germline ends. The CDR3 length is 15 residues. Germline CDR1 SGHRS, CDR2 YFSETQ. The CDR3 region has the DNA TGCGCCAGCAGCAGCTCACTAGGCGGGTCCTACGAGCAGTACTTC. Encoded protein: CASSSSLGGSYEQYF. The whole variable domain, filled in from reference TRBV5-1 and TRBJ2-7, reads KAGVTQTPRYLIKTRGQQVTLSCSPISGHRSVSWYQQTPGQGLQFLFEYFSETQRNKGNFPGRFSGRQFSNSRSEMNVSTLELGDSALYLCASSSSLGGSYEQYFGPGTRLTVT.